The entry below describes one T cell receptor beta chain. This clone is a singleton in its sample. Its antigen is still unknown. No quality values exist for individual bases; no much larger clone is one base distant. This sample is part of a study of blood T cell repertoires in COVID-19 (TCRdb year 2020). Broadly, across the study: Samples from collaborators originated in the United States, Italy and Spain and spanned both the acute and convalescent phases of COVID-19. The prospective study material was composed of cDNA or gDNA derived from T cells, B-cell-depleted T cells, or PBMCs. Subjects who had been exposed to COVID-19, were actively infected with it, or had recovered from it provided the deeply sampled blood TCRbeta repertoires that made up the dataset. The repertoires were released in a freely available public database intended as a resource for research on the immune response to SARS-CoV-2. The samples were drawn from the first 160 participants of the ongoing ImmuneRACE study and from 950 to 1,500 subjects provided by 6 global collaborators. A de-identified subject ID, COVID-19 status, age in years and sex were almost always included in the sample metadata. Where available, HLA class I and class II types were obtained from metadata supplied by the sample provider rather than from assay-based typing. General conclusions and limits of the study: The quantity of clinical and demographic metadata differed by source and by participant and was supplied without curation.

Trimming leaves V shorter by 2 bases and J shorter by 7 bases, with the junction holding 2 bases beyond the gene matches. From cysteine to phenylalanine, the CDR3 is 15 amino acids long. CDR3 DNA is the only sequence kept; it has 45 bases, read in frame from the first base. As encoded in the germline V gene (reference sequence), CDR1 is LNHDA while CDR2 is SQIVND. TCRbeta CDR3 regions were amplified from genomic DNA using the immunoSEQ Assay, a bias-controlled multiplex PCR. In the source study's methods: Nucleated cell counts per sample were estimated from amplification of reference gene primers within the assay. Sequence reads were collapsed and filtered to measure the absolute abundance of every unique TCRbeta CDR3 rearrangement. For each sample, productive Simpson clonality was calculated by taking the square root of Simpson's diversity index across productive rearrangements. Here the immuneACCESS table is served through TCRdb, limited to in-frame sequences with V and J called. Missing clones are a known gap in these copies; in checked studies unresolved V genes cover under half, and the rest lacks a known reason. The V and J calls and clone size come from that table; D and trimming were worked out from the DNA. Counted in this sample were about 230,000 clones; over 85% of them appeared once. The ten largest make up roughly 4% of the sample.

Participants in the prospective study were aged roughly 18 to 100 years, lived in under 30 United States geographic areas, and enrolled through a virtual design. In the prospective study, cohorts were assigned on the basis of participant-reported clinical history obtained from a screening survey and a study questionnaire. In the prospective study, whole blood, serum and a nasopharyngeal or oropharyngeal swab were collected from each participant by mobile phlebotomists. Over a roughly two-month period, participants in the prospective study had the option of providing additional blood draws and questionnaires. Prospective study blood samples were shipped either frozen or at room temperature before DNA extraction.

Material: PBMCs or T cells enriched from blood (not recorded which). This TCR was recovered from a woman aged 25 to 39 with acute COVID-19. This sequence uses TRBV19 and TRBJ1-6, and 10 bases in between align with TRBD1. The CDR3 region: CASSILGQGNSPLHF. At the DNA level, the sequence is TGTGCCAGTAGTATACTGGGACAGGGGAATTCACCCCTCCACTTT.